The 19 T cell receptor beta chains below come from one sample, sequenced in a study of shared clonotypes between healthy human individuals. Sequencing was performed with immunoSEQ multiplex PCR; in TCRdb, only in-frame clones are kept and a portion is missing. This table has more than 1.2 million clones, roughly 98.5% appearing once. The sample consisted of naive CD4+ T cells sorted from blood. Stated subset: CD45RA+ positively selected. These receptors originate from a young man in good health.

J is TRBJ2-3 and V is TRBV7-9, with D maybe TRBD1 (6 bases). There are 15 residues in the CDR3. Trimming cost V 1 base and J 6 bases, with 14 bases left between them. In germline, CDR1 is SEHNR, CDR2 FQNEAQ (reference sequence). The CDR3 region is CASSLVQGSGDTQYF. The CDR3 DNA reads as TGTGCCAGCAGCTTAGTCCAGGGGTCGGGCGATACGCAGTATTTT.

The CDR3 spells CASSQRGDDEKLFF. The CDR3 nucleotides read TGTGCCAGCAGCCAGCGGGGGGATGATGAAAAACTGTTTTTT. The chain carries TRBV9 and TRBJ1-4, with D possibly being TRBD1 (5 bases). Trimming cost V 4 bases and J 6 bases, with 13 bases left between them. This CDR3 is 14 amino acids long. Germline V gene data show CDR1 as SGDLS and CDR2 as YYNGEE.

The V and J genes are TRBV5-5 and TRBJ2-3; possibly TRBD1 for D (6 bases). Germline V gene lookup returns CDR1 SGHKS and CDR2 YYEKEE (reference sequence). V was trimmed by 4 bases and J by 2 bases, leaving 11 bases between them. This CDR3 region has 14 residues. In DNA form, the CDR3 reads TGTGCCAGCAGCGGATGGGACAACACAGATACGCAGTATTTT. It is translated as CASSGWDNTDTQYF.

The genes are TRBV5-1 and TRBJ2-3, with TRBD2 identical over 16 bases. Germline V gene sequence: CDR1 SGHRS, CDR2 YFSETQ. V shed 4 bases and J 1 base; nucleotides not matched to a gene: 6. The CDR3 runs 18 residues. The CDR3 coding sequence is TGCGCCAGCAGCCCGGGACTAGCGGGAGGGGGCGGCACAGATACGCAGTATTTT. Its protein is CASSPGLAGGGGTDTQYF.

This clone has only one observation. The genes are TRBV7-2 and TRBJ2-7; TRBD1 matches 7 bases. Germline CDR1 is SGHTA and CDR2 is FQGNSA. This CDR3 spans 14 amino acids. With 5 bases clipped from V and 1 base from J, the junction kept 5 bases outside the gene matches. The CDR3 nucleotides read TGTGCCAGCAGCAACAGGGACAGATCCTACGAGCAGTACTTC. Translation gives CASSNRDRSYEQYF.

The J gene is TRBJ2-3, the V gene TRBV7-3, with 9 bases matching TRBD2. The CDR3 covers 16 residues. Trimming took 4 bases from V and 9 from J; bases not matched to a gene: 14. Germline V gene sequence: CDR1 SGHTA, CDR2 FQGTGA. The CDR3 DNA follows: TGTGCCAGCAGCTCCGCCCTAGCGGGACCAAACAGAACGCAGTATTTT. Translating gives CASSSALAGPNRTQYF.

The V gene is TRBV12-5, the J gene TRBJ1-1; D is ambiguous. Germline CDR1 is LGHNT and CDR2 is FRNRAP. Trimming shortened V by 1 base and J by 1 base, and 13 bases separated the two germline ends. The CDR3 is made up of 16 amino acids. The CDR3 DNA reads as TGTGCTAGTGGTTTGGAAGTTTCCAGGCCGAACACTGAAGCTTTCTTT. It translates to CASGLEVSRPNTEAFF.

CDR3 sequence reads: CASSPQGWGAADQPQHF. CDR3 coding DNA: TGTGCCAGCAGCCCCCAAGGGTGGGGGGCCGCTGATCAGCCCCAGCATTTT. The rearrangement joins TRBV7-2 to TRBJ1-5; maybe TRBD1 (6 bases). CDR3 length: 17 residues. The germline CDR1 and CDR2 sequences are SGHTA and FQGNSA. Between the trimmed V and J ends, which lost 5 bases and 5 bases, there was a span of 22 bases.

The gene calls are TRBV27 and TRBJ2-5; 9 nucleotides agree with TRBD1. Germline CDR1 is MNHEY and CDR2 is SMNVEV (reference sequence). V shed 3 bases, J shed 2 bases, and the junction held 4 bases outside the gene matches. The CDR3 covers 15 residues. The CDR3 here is CASSFFGTGQETQYF. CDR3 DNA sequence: TGTGCCAGCAGTTTTTTCGGGACAGGGCAAGAGACCCAGTACTTC.

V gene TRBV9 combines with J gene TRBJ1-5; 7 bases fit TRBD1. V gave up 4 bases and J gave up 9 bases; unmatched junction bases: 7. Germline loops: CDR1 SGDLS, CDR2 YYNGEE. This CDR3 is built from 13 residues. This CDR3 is CASSSRQGRPQHF. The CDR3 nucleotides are TGTGCCAGCAGCAGTAGACAGGGAAGGCCCCAGCATTTT.

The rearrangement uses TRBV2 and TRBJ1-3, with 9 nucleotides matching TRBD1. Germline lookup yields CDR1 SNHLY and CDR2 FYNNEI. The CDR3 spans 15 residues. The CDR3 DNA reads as TGTGCAACCAGGGGACAGGGCAACTCTGGAAACACCATATATTTT. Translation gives CATRGQGNSGNTIYF.

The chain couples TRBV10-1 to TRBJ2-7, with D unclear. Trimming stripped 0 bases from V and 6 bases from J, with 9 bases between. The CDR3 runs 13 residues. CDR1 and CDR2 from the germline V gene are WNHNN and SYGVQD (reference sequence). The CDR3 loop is CASSESYPGEQYF. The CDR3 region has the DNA TGCGCCAGCAGTGAGTCGTATCCAGGCGAGCAGTACTTC.

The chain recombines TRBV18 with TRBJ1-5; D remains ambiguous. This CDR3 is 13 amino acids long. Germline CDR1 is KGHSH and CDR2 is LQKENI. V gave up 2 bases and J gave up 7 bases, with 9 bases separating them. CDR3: CASSPFGEQPQHF. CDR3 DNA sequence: TGTGCCAGCTCACCATTCGGGGAACAGCCCCAGCATTTT. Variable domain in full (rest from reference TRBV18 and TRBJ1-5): NAGVMQNPRHLVRRRGQEARLRCSPMKGHSHVYWYRQLPEEGLKFMVYLQKENIIDESGMPKERFSAEFPKEGPSILRIQQVVRGDSAAYFCASSPFGEQPQHFGDGTRLSIL.

CDR3 sequence: CAWSAGWKLFF. The CDR3 bases are TGTGCCTGGAGCGCCGGGTGGAAACTGTTTTTT. The chain links TRBV30 to TRBJ1-4; no firm D call. V lost 3 bases and J 11 bases, leaving 10 bases between the germline ends. The CDR3 has 11 residues. The germline gives CDR1 GTSNPN, CDR2 SVGIG (reference sequence).

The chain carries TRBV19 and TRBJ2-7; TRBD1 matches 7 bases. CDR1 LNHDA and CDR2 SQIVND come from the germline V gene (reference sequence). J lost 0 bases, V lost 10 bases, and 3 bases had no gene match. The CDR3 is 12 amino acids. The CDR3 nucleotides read TGTGCCACGACAGGGAACTCCTACGAGCAGTACTTC. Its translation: CATTGNSYEQYF.

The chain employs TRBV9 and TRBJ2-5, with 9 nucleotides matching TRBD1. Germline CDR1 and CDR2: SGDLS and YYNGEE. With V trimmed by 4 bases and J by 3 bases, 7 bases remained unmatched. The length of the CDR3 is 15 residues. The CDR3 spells CASSFDRGGKETQYF. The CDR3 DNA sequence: TGTGCCAGCAGCTTCGACAGGGGGGGAAAAGAGACCCAGTACTTC.

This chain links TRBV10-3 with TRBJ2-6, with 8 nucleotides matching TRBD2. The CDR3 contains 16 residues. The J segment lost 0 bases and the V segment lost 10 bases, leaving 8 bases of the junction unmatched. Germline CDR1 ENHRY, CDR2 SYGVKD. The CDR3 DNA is TGTGCCACCACGGGGGGGGTTGGCTCTGGGGCCAACGTCCTGACTTTC. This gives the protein CATTGGVGSGANVLTF.

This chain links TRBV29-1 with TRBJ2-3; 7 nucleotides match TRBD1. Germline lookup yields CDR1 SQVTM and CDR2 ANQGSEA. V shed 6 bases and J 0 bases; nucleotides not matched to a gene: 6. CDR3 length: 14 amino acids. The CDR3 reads CSVAMTGSTDTQYF. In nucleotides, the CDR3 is TGCAGCGTGGCCATGACAGGGAGCACAGATACGCAGTATTTT.

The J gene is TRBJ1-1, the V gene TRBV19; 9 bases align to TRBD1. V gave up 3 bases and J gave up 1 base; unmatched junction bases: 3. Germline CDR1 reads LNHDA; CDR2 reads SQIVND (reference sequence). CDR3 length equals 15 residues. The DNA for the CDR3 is TGTGCCAGTAGTATTCGGACAGGGGCGAACACTGAAGCTTTCTTT. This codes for CASSIRTGANTEAFF.